The T cell receptor (beta chain) under discussion was sequenced for a study of memory CD4+ T cells and cytomegalovirus serostatus. Background on the study: Of the healthy Belgian adults, 9 were CMV seropositive and about 24 seronegative. Findings and limits, study-wide: CMV serostatus prediction reached median AUC roughly 0.95, or 0.91 with US-trained model.

The length of the CDR3 is 14 residues. Germline-derived CDR1 and CDR2 are SGHNT and YYREEE (reference sequence). After removal of 0 bases from V and 6 bases from J, the junction contained 5 bases not matched to a gene. Authors' data handling: Out-of-frame sequences were removed, leaving about 2,300,000 distinct TCRbeta sequences. The assay was immunoSEQ multiplex PCR, and TCRdb's table has in-frame clones only and misses some. V and J calls and clone size are those listed in that table; D and trimming were worked out from the DNA. In the table there are fewer than 75,000 clones, 70% to 80% of which are singletons. With respect to this clone: Its target is unknown.

Single viable CD3+CD4+CD8-CD45RO+ cells were sorted as the memory CD4+ T cells. The chain has TRBV5-4 and TRBJ1-2, with TRBD1 matching over 7 bases. This TCR came from an adult in good health and CMV-seronegative. Sequenced: memory CD4+ T cells from blood. In DNA form, the CDR3 reads TGTGCCAGCAGCTTGGCTTCGGGACAGAATGGCTACACCTTC. It codes for CASSLASGQNGYTF. The full variable domain, with the rest looked up from reference TRBV5-4 and TRBJ1-2, is ETGVTQSPTHLIKTRGQQVTLRCSSQSGHNTVSWYQQALGQGPQFIFQYYREEENGRGNFPPRFSGLQFPNYSSELNVNALELDDSALYLCASSLASGQNGYTFGSGTRLTVV.